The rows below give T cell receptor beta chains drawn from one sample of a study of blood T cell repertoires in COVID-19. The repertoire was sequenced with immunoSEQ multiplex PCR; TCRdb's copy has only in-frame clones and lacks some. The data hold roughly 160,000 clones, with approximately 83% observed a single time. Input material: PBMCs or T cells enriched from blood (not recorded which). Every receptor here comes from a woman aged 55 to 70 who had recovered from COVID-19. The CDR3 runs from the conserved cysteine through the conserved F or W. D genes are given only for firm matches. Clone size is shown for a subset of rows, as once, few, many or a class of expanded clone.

CDR3 DNA: TGCGCCACCAAGACAGGGTCCAGCACAGATACGCAGTATTTT
CDR3 protein: CATKTGSSTDTQYF
D gene: TRBD1
J gene: TRBJ2-3
V gene: TRBV5-1
clone size: once

CDR3 DNA: TGTGCCAGCAGTCCCCAGGGGAATTCACCCCTCCACTTT
CDR3 protein: CASSPQGNSPLHF
D gene: .
J gene: TRBJ1-6
V gene: TRBV27
clone size: .

CDR3 DNA: TGTGCCAGCAGCCAAGATGGGGCAGTTGATGAAAAACTGTTTTTT
CDR3 protein: CASSQDGAVDEKLFF
D gene: .
J gene: TRBJ1-4
V gene: TRBV4-2
clone size: .

CDR3 DNA: TGTGCCAGTAGAAGCCTGGTGAACACTGAAGCTTTCTTT
CDR3 protein: CASRSLVNTEAFF
D gene: .
J gene: TRBJ1-1
V gene: TRBV19
clone size: .

CDR3 DNA: TGTGCCACCAGAGTCCGGGATGAGTACAATGAGCAGTTCTTC
CDR3 protein: CATRVRDEYNEQFF
D gene: .
J gene: TRBJ2-1
V gene: TRBV15
clone size: .

CDR3 DNA: TGTGCCAGCAGCTTCTTGGATATGGACAGGGGAAGCGGGCTAGCGGGAGGTTTGGCCTACGAGCAGTACTTC
CDR3 protein: CASSFLDMDRGSGLAGGLAYEQYF
D gene: .
J gene: TRBJ2-7
V gene: TRBV12-1
clone size: .

CDR3 DNA: TGTGCCAGCAAAATGGACAACTTTAATGAAAAACTGTTTTTT
CDR3 protein: CASKMDNFNEKLFF
D gene: .
J gene: TRBJ1-4
V gene: TRBV6-5
clone size: .

CDR3 DNA: TGTGCCAGCAGACTGACACCGAACACCGGGGAGCTGTTTTTT
CDR3 protein: CASRLTPNTGELFF
D gene: .
J gene: TRBJ2-2
V gene: TRBV6-5
clone size: .

CDR3 DNA: TGTGCCAGCAGCCAAGAACCCAGCGGGGCTAGCACAGATACGCAGTATTTT
CDR3 protein: CASSQEPSGASTDTQYF
D gene: TRBD2
J gene: TRBJ2-3
V gene: TRBV4-2
clone size: .

CDR3 DNA: TGTGCCAGCAGCCCTACAGGGATAGCAACTAATGAAAAACTGTTTTTT
CDR3 protein: CASSPTGIATNEKLFF
D gene: .
J gene: TRBJ1-4
V gene: TRBV3-1/TRBV3-2
clone size: .

CDR3 DNA: TGTGCCAGCAGCCTAACCGGATTGGGCAATCCCACAGATACGCAGTATTTT
CDR3 protein: CASSLTGLGNPTDTQYF
D gene: .
J gene: TRBJ2-3
V gene: TRBV7-3
clone size: .

CDR3 DNA: TGTGCCAGCAGCGCCGGGTCGTTGGGTGAGCAGTTCTTC
CDR3 protein: CASSAGSLGEQFF
D gene: .
J gene: TRBJ2-1
V gene: TRBV9
clone size: .

CDR3 DNA: TGTGCCAGCAGTGTACTAGCTAGCGGGAGCTCCGGGGAGCTGTTTTTT
CDR3 protein: CASSVLASGSSGELFF
D gene: TRBD2
J gene: TRBJ2-2
V gene: TRBV2
clone size: .

CDR3 DNA: TGTGCCAGCAGCCAATTAAAATGGGGCAAGGCCAACGTCCTGACTTTC
CDR3 protein: CASSQLKWGKANVLTF
D gene: .
J gene: TRBJ2-6
V gene: TRBV11-1
clone size: once

CDR3 DNA: TGTGCCAGCAGTCCCACAGGGTTTGGAAACACCATATATTTT
CDR3 protein: CASSPTGFGNTIYF
D gene: .
J gene: TRBJ1-3
V gene: TRBV28
clone size: .

CDR3 DNA: TGTGCCAGCAGCTTAGCGGGGAGGATTGAAGCTTTCTTT
CDR3 protein: CASSLAGRIEAFF
D gene: .
J gene: TRBJ1-1
V gene: TRBV7-9
clone size: .

CDR3 DNA: TGTGCCAGCAGTTTTGACAGGGACACTGAAGCTTTCTTT
CDR3 protein: CASSFDRDTEAFF
D gene: TRBD1
J gene: TRBJ1-1
V gene: TRBV12-3/TRBV12-4
clone size: .

CDR3 DNA: TGTGCCAGCAGCGTCACAGGGGGCGGAGAGACCCAGTACTTC
CDR3 protein: CASSVTGGGETQYF
D gene: TRBD1
J gene: TRBJ2-5
V gene: TRBV9
clone size: .

CDR3 DNA: TGCGCCAGCAGCTTGGAGGTCAGGGGTTTAGAGACCCAGTACTTC
CDR3 protein: CASSLEVRGLETQYF
D gene: .
J gene: TRBJ2-5
V gene: TRBV5-1
clone size: .

CDR3 DNA: TGTGCCAGCAGCTTAGAAGCCATCGGAGGAAGGCAGTATTTT
CDR3 protein: CASSLEAIGGRQYF
D gene: .
J gene: TRBJ2-3
V gene: TRBV11-2
clone size: .

CDR3 DNA: TGTGCCAGCAGTGAAGTAGGCGGAAGCTCCTATAATTCACCCCTCCACTTT
CDR3 protein: CASSEVGGSSYNSPLHF
D gene: .
J gene: TRBJ1-6
V gene: TRBV6-1
clone size: .

CDR3 DNA: TGTGCCACCAGAGGAGACAGGTTATCACTTGATTTCTTT
CDR3 protein: CATRGDRLSLDFF
D gene: .
J gene: TRBJ1-1
V gene: TRBV24-1
clone size: .

CDR3 DNA: TGTGCCAGCAGCCCTACTCTCTCCTACAATGAGCAGTTCTTC
CDR3 protein: CASSPTLSYNEQFF
D gene: .
J gene: TRBJ2-1
V gene: TRBV7-3
clone size: once

CDR3 DNA: TGCAGCGTGGGAGGGGGTAGCAATCAGCCCCAGCATTTT
CDR3 protein: CSVGGGSNQPQHF
D gene: .
J gene: TRBJ1-5
V gene: TRBV29-1
clone size: .

CDR3 DNA: TGTGCCAGCACCATTGGGAGGGGAGGGAAAGCTAACTATGGCTACACCTTC
CDR3 protein: CASTIGRGGKANYGYTF
D gene: .
J gene: TRBJ1-2
V gene: TRBV11-2
clone size: .

CDR3 DNA: TGTGCCAGCAGCCGAGGGACAGGGGGCGCCGGCTACACCTTC
CDR3 protein: CASSRGTGGAGYTF
D gene: TRBD1
J gene: TRBJ1-2
V gene: TRBV4-2
clone size: .

CDR3 DNA: TGCGCCAGCAGACGGACAGGGGGGGAAGCTTTCTTT
CDR3 protein: CASRRTGGEAFF
D gene: TRBD1
J gene: TRBJ1-1
V gene: TRBV5-1
clone size: .

CDR3 DNA: TGTGCCAGCAGCTTGGGGGGAGCGGGTAACTACGAGCAGTACTTC
CDR3 protein: CASSLGGAGNYEQYF
D gene: .
J gene: TRBJ2-7
V gene: TRBV11-1
clone size: .

CDR3 DNA: TGTGCCAGCTCAAGAGGACAGGTTGCAACTAATGAAAAACTGTTTTTT
CDR3 protein: CASSRGQVATNEKLFF
D gene: TRBD1
J gene: TRBJ1-4
V gene: TRBV18
clone size: .

CDR3 DNA: TGTGCCAGCAGTTTAACAGGGGGCGACGAGCAGTACTTC
CDR3 protein: CASSLTGGDEQYF
D gene: TRBD1
J gene: TRBJ2-7
V gene: TRBV27
clone size: .

CDR3 DNA: TGTGCCAGCAGTGAAGGGGCGTGGATTTCCTATGGCTACACCTTC
CDR3 protein: CASSEGAWISYGYTF
D gene: .
J gene: TRBJ1-2
V gene: TRBV6-1
clone size: .

CDR3 DNA: TGTGCCAGCAAGGGGCGCGGAGAGAACTATGGCTACACCTTC
CDR3 protein: CASKGRGENYGYTF
D gene: .
J gene: TRBJ1-2
V gene: TRBV6-5
clone size: .

CDR3 DNA: TGTGCCAGCAGCTTTCCGGGACTACCATCCTACGAGCAGTACTTC
CDR3 protein: CASSFPGLPSYEQYF
D gene: TRBD2
J gene: TRBJ2-7
V gene: TRBV11-2
clone size: .

CDR3 DNA: TGTGCCAGCATGGGACTGAATCAGCCCCAGCATTTT
CDR3 protein: CASMGLNQPQHF
D gene: .
J gene: TRBJ1-5
V gene: TRBV28
clone size: .

CDR3 DNA: TGTGCCTGCGGACTGAGGAATGAAAAACTGTTTTTT
CDR3 protein: CACGLRNEKLFF
D gene: .
J gene: TRBJ1-4
V gene: TRBV2
clone size: few

CDR3 DNA: TGTGCCAGCAGCCAATTAGCGGGACGCTCGGATACGCAGTATTTT
CDR3 protein: CASSQLAGRSDTQYF
D gene: TRBD2
J gene: TRBJ2-3
V gene: TRBV3-1/TRBV3-2
clone size: .

CDR3 DNA: TGCAGCGTCGCGGGACAGAATGAAAAACTGTTTTTT
CDR3 protein: CSVAGQNEKLFF
D gene: TRBD1
J gene: TRBJ1-4
V gene: TRBV29-1
clone size: .

CDR3 DNA: TGTGCCAGCAGTGGTCACCTGGGACAGGGGGTTGAAAAACTGTTTTTT
CDR3 protein: CASSGHLGQGVEKLFF
D gene: TRBD1
J gene: TRBJ1-4
V gene: TRBV2
clone size: .

CDR3 DNA: TGTGCCATCACCCAAGGGACAGAGTCCTACGAGCAGTACTTC
CDR3 protein: CAITQGTESYEQYF
D gene: TRBD1
J gene: TRBJ2-7
V gene: TRBV10-3
clone size: .

CDR3 DNA: TGTGCCAGCAGTGAAGCAAGGGGAGGCTACACCTTC
CDR3 protein: CASSEARGGYTF
D gene: .
J gene: TRBJ1-2
V gene: TRBV2
clone size: .

CDR3 DNA: TGTGCCAGCAGTTTCCTAAGGACAGGGAACACCGGGGAGCTGTTTTTT
CDR3 protein: CASSFLRTGNTGELFF
D gene: TRBD1
J gene: TRBJ2-2
V gene: TRBV27
clone size: .

CDR3 DNA: TGTGCCAGCAGTGAGGGACAGGGGTATCAGCCCCAGCATTTT
CDR3 protein: CASSEGQGYQPQHF
D gene: TRBD1
J gene: TRBJ1-5
V gene: TRBV2
clone size: .

CDR3 DNA: TGTGCCACCAGCAGAGGACAGGGGGCATCAACAGATACGCAGTATTTT
CDR3 protein: CATSRGQGASTDTQYF
D gene: TRBD1
J gene: TRBJ2-3
V gene: TRBV15
clone size: .

CDR3 DNA: TGTGCCAGCAGTTTCTCAGTGGAGGGGGCTTTCTTT
CDR3 protein: CASSFSVEGAFF
D gene: .
J gene: TRBJ1-1
V gene: TRBV12-3/TRBV12-4
clone size: .

CDR3 DNA: TGCGCCAGCAGCCAAGATCTCAACCCCCTAAATGAAAAACTGTTTTTT
CDR3 protein: CASSQDLNPLNEKLFF
D gene: .
J gene: TRBJ1-4
V gene: TRBV4-1
clone size: .

CDR3 DNA: TGTGCCAGCAGCCAAGGGGGCCCACAGCATTTT
CDR3 protein: CASSQGGPQHF
D gene: .
J gene: TRBJ1-5
V gene: TRBV3-1/TRBV3-2
clone size: .

CDR3 DNA: TGTGCCAGCAGTCGGGGGGGGCCCGGGGAGCTGTTTTTT
CDR3 protein: CASSRGGPGELFF
D gene: TRBD2
J gene: TRBJ2-2
V gene: TRBV12-3/TRBV12-4
clone size: .

CDR3 DNA: TGTGCCAGCAGATCGGACAGGGCCCTAGGGGGGCAGTTCTTC
CDR3 protein: CASRSDRALGGQFF
D gene: TRBD1
J gene: TRBJ2-1
V gene: TRBV6-5
clone size: .

CDR3 DNA: TGTGCCAGCAGTTTGAGGAACTCCTACGAGCAGTACTTC
CDR3 protein: CASSLRNSYEQYF
D gene: .
J gene: TRBJ2-7
V gene: TRBV27
clone size: .

CDR3 DNA: TGTGCCAGTAGTACTCTAAGCCAGGGTCCTCACGAGCAGTACTTC
CDR3 protein: CASSTLSQGPHEQYF
D gene: .
J gene: TRBJ2-7
V gene: TRBV19
clone size: .

CDR3 DNA: TGTGCCAGCAGTCTCGACAGGGGCAAGGAGGGCACCGGGGAGCTGTTTTTT
CDR3 protein: CASSLDRGKEGTGELFF
D gene: TRBD1
J gene: TRBJ2-2
V gene: TRBV6-6
clone size: .

CDR3 DNA: TGTGCCAGCAGCCAGAACACTGAAGCTTTCTTT
CDR3 protein: CASSQNTEAFF
D gene: .
J gene: TRBJ1-1
V gene: TRBV5-6
clone size: once

CDR3 DNA: TGTGCCAGCAGCCACCCACCCCTGGGCAGGGCAGATACGCAGTATTTT
CDR3 protein: CASSHPPLGRADTQYF
D gene: .
J gene: TRBJ2-3
V gene: TRBV6-6
clone size: .

CDR3 DNA: TGTGCCATCAGCTCGGACAGGGGTAATGAACAACTGTTTTTT
CDR3 protein: CAISSDRGNEQLFF
D gene: TRBD1
J gene: TRBJ1-4
V gene: TRBV10-3
clone size: .

CDR3 DNA: TGTGCCAGGGAAAAAGGGGCGGAAAAACTGTTTTTT
CDR3 protein: CAREKGAEKLFF
D gene: .
J gene: TRBJ1-4
V gene: TRBV12-3/TRBV12-4
clone size: .

CDR3 DNA: TGTGCCAGCAGCGAGGCAGGGGGCTATTATGGCTACACCTTC
CDR3 protein: CASSEAGGYYGYTF
D gene: TRBD1
J gene: TRBJ1-2
V gene: TRBV28
clone size: few

CDR3 DNA: TGTGCCAGCAGCCGGCCAGGGGGGAATGAAAAACTGTTTTTT
CDR3 protein: CASSRPGGNEKLFF
D gene: TRBD1
J gene: TRBJ1-4
V gene: TRBV14
clone size: .

CDR3 DNA: TGTGCCAGCAGGGTAGGGGGAGCGTTCACCGGGGAGCTGTTTTTT
CDR3 protein: CASRVGGAFTGELFF
D gene: .
J gene: TRBJ2-2
V gene: TRBV11-3
clone size: .

CDR3 DNA: TGTGCCAGCAGCCCGGAACCCGGACAGGGGACGAATCAGCCCCAGCATTTT
CDR3 protein: CASSPEPGQGTNQPQHF
D gene: TRBD1
J gene: TRBJ1-5
V gene: TRBV5-4
clone size: .